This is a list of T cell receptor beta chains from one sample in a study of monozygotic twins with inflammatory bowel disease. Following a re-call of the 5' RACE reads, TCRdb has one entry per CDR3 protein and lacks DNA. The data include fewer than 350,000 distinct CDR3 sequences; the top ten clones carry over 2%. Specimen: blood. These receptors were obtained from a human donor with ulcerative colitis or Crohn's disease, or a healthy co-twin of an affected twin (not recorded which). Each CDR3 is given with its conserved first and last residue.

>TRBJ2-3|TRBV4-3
CASSPKVADTQYF
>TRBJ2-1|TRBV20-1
CSARPTKGSGNEQFF
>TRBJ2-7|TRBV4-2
CASSPSRGSAYEQYF
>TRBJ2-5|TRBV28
CASTLATQWRETQYF
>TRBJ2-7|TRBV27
CASSLEGALAGHSYEQYF
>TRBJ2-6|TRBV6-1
CAARGQGATGANVLTF
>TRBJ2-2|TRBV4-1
CASSPMVGGIAGELFF
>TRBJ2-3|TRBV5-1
CDTRQTGTVDTQYF
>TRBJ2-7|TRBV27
CASSLSGAGLTYEQYF
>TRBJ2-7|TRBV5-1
CASRLDFYEQYF
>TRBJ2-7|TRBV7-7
CASSLRTGELAEQYF
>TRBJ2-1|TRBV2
CASSKTGIFYNEQFF
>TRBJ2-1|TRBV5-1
CASSIQEFNEQFF
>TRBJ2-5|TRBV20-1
CSARSLRGARQETQYF
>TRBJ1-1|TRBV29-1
CSAQGPTEAFF
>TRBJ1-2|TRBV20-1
CSATQGTTYTF
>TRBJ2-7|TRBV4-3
CASQGSGGEQYF
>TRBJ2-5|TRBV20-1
CSARDLRKETQYF
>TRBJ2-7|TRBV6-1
CASSENSKSEQYF
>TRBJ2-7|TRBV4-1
CASSLSTGPYEQYF
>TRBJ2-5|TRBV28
CASSHYGTAPQETQYF
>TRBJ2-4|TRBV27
CASRPGSKNIQYF
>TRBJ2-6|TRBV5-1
CASSEGSGANVLTF
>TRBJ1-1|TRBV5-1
CASSLAPRDEAFF
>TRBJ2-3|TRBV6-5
CASSFPSSGTGILTQYF
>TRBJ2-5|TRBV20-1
CSADTGESETQYF
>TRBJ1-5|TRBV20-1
CSANRVTNQPQHF
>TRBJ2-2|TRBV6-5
CASSYSAAIPGELFF
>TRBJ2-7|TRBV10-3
CATLLAGAYEQYF
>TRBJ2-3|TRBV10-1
CASSESTSGFPDTQYF
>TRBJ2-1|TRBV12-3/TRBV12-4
CASSLVESSYNEQFF
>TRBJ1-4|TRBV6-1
CASRKGTGGEKLFF
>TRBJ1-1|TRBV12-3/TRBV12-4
CASSVLNTEAFF
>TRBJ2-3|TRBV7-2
CASRSDPLSTDTQYF
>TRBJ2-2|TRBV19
CASSHGTAITTGELFF
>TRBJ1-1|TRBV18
CASSPSRTVNTEAFF
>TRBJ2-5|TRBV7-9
CASSGANQETQYF
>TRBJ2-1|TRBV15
CATRARTGAKGGPYNEQFF
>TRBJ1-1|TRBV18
CASSPGQVVNTEAFF
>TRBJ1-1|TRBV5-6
CASSLRAYTEAFF
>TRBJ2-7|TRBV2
CASRGTDSYEQYF
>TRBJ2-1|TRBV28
CASSLRTGSYNEQFF
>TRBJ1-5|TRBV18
CASSPQASSFHSNQPQHF
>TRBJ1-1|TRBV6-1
CASRLSPPRGEAFF
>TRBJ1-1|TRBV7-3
CASRLDRDTEAFF
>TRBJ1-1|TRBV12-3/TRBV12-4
CASSSGSQVNTEAFF
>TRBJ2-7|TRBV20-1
CSARDHTGANYEQYF
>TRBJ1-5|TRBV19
CASSPGQGLSNQPQHF
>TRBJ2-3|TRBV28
CASSSRGRVTDTQYF
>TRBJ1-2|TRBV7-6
CASSQDGGLGYGYTF
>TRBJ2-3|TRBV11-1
CASSQGLAGEKRTDTQYF
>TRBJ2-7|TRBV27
CASRGHLGTYEQYF
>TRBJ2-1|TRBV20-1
CSARVSGGPSYNEQFF
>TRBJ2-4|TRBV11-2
CASSPIGGRSDIQYF
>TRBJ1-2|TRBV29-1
CSVEGTGAGGYTF
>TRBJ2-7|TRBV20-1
CSARTADYEQYF
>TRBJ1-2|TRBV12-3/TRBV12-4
CASSLMESYTF
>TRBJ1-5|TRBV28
CASSLWEMDMHF